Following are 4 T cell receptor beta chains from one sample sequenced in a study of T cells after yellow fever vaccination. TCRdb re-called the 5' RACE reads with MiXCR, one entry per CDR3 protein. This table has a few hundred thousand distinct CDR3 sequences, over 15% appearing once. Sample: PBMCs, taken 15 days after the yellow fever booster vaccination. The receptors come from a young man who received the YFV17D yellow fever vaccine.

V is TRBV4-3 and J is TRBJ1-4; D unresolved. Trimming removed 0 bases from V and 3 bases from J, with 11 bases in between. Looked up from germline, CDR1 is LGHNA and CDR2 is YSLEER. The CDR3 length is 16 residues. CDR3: CASSQDFGVANEKLFF. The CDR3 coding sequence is TGCGCCAGCAGCCAAGATTTTGGGGTCGCTAATGAAAAACTGTTTTTT.

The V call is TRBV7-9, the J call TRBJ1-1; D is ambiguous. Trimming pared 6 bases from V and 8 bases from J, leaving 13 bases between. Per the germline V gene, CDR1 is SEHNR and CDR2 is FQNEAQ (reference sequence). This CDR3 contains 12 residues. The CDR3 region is CASRPLGWEAFF. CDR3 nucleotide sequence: TGTGCCAGCAGGCCCCTAGGTTGGGAAGCTTTCTTT.

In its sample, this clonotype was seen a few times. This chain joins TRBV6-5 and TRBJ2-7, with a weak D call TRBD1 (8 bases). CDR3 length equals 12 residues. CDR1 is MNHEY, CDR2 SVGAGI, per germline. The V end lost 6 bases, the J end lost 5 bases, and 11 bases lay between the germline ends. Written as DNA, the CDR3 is TGTGCCAGCAGAACAGGGGGGGACGAGCAGTACTTC. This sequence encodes CASRTGGDEQYF.

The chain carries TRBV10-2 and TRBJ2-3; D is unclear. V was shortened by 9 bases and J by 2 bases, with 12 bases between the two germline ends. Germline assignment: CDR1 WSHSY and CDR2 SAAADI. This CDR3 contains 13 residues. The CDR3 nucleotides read TGCGCCAGGTTCCTAGGAGCCACAGATACGCAGTATTTT. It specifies CARFLGATDTQYF.